Shown below are 5 T cell receptor beta chains from a single sample sequenced in a study of identical twins (dated by TCRdb to 2016 to 2017). Libraries were prepared through 5' RACE. Sequencing was carried out with an Illumina HiSeq 2000. Using fastp at Q25 and MiXCR, TCRdb reprocessed the public reads and kept productive beta chains. CDR3 protein sequences are deduplicated, and each keeps its most common genes and DNA. In this sample the table shows roughly 1.6 million distinct CDR3 sequences, around 29% of which occur a single time. 0.25% to 0.3% of the sample is held by the ten biggest clonotypes. Sample: cord blood. The receptors were sampled from a newborn girl in good health.

This clonotype has a handful of counts. The V and J genes are TRBV10-3 and TRBJ2-3; 9 bases are a match to TRBD2. V dropped 8 bases and J dropped 2; count of bases not matched to a gene: 8. CDR3 size: 15 residues. Germline CDR1 and CDR2: ENHRY and SYGVKD. Written as DNA, the CDR3 is TGTGCCATCGGCGCTAGCGGGGAGGCCACAGATACGCAGTATTTT. This gives the protein CAIGASGEATDTQYF.

This chain uses TRBV10-3 with TRBJ2-4; no clear D gene. The CDR3 totals 14 residues. Trimming cost V 4 bases and J 8 bases, with 15 bases left between them. In germline, CDR1 is ENHRY, CDR2 SYGVKD. The CDR3 DNA sequence: TGTGCCATCAGTGCAGCACCCCGTGGGGACATTCAGTACTTC. Residues: CAISAAPRGDIQYF.

The V and J genes are TRBV10-3 and TRBJ2-2; D not certain. This CDR3 region has 14 residues. Germline CDR1 and CDR2: ENHRY and SYGVKD. Trimming removed 2 bases at V and 4 bases at J, with 8 bases between. The CDR3 coding sequence is TGTGCCATCAGTGAGGGGTCGAGCACCGGGGAGCTGTTTTTT. Translation: CAISEGSSTGELFF.

This clonotype came up many times. The chain joins TRBV7-2 to TRBJ1-2; no clear D gene. Trimming cost V 2 bases and J 0 bases, with 10 bases left between them. CDR3 length equals 15 residues. Germline CDR1 and CDR2: SGHTA and FQGNSA. CDR3 region: CASSLYKGTNYGYTF. The CDR3 DNA follows: TGTGCCAGCAGCTTATATAAGGGTACTAACTATGGCTACACCTTC.

In its sample, this clonotype was seen many times. V gene TRBV6-5 combines with J gene TRBJ2-4, with D unresolved. This CDR3 is 16 amino acids long. Trimming stripped 0 bases from V and 0 bases from J, with 9 bases between. The germline gives CDR1 MNHEY, CDR2 SVGAGI. Here the CDR3 DNA reads TGTGCCAGCAGTTACTCAGCTCAGCTAGCCAAAAACATTCAGTACTTC. The encoded protein is CASSYSAQLAKNIQYF.